The present TCR beta chain was sequenced within a study of control samples from healthy donors and cancer patients. Libraries were prepared by immunoSEQ multiplex PCR; TCRdb keeps only in-frame clonotypes and omits some of them. The sample lists approximately 150,000 clones, more than 85% occurring once. With V trimmed by 3 bases and J by 4 bases, 4 bases remained unmatched. This CDR3 comprises 15 residues. Germline CDR1 KGHDR, CDR2 SFDVKD. The V call is TRBV24-1, the J call TRBJ1-5; 8 positions agree with TRBD1. The specimen was blood. The sequence came from a woman in her thirties in good health. The CDR3 DNA is TGTGCCACCAGTGATGCCGGGACAGGTAATCAGCCCCAGCATTTT. Translating gives CATSDAGTGNQPQHF.